This T cell receptor (beta chain) was captured in a study of CD8 T cells in Susac syndrome. Study observations and caveats: As the study acknowledged, the number of individuals who were part of its TCR sequencing and HLA analysis was relatively small.

Comments on this clonotype: Its antigen is unknown.

Sequencing of TCR beta was undertaken in CD8+ and CD4+ T cells derived from blood. The multiple sclerosis controls were treatment-naive patients, and their relapsing-remitting disease was stable or active. When the RNA was reverse transcribed, random hexamers were used with an input of about 0.5 to 1 ug. The CDR3 of TCR beta was amplified by immunoSEQ multiplex PCR across 54 Vbeta and 13 Jbeta. TCRdb re-analysed the immunoSEQ multiplex PCR reads in MiXCR, keeping a single row per CDR3 protein. The sample includes about 200,000 distinct CDR3 sequences, 80% to 95% of them seen just once. The CDR3 length is 16 residues. In germline, CDR1 is PRHDT, CDR2 FYEKMQ (reference sequence). V shed 5 bases and J shed 1 base, with 17 bases lying between them.

Sequences were obtained from CD8+ T cells from PBMCs. The chain employs TRBV13 and TRBJ1-1; D ambiguous. The TCR originated in a human donor with multiple sclerosis. The CDR3 DNA sequence: TGTGCCAGCAGCCAACTAGTACAGAGCCCGAACACTGAAGCTTTCTTT. It translates to CASSQLVQSPNTEAFF.